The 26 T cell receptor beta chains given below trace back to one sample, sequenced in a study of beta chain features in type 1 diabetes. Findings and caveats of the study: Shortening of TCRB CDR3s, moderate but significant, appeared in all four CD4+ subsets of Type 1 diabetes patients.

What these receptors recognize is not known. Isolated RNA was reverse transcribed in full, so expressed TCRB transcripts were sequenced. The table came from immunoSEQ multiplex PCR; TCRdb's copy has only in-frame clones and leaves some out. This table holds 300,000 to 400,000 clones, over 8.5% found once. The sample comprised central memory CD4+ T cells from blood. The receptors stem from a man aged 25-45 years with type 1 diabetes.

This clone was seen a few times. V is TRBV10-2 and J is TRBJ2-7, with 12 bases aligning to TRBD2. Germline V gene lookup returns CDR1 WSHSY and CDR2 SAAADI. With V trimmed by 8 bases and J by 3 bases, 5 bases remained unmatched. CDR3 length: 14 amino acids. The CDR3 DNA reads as TGCGCCAGCCGGGGACTAGCGGGTTACTACGAGCAGTACTTC. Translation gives CASRGLAGYYEQYF.

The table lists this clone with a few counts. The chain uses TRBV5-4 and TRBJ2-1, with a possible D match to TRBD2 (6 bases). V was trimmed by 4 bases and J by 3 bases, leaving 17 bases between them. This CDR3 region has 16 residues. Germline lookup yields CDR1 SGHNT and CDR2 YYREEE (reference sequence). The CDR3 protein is CASSILDLADYNEQFF. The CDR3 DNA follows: TGTGCCAGCAGCATACTGGATTTAGCGGACTACAATGAGCAGTTCTTC.

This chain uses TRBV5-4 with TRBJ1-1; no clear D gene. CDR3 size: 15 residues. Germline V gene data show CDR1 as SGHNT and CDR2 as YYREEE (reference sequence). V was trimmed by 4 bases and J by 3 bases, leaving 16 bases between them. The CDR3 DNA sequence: TGTGCCAGCAGCCTTCCATCCGTTTCTCACACTGAAGCTTTCTTT. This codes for CASSLPSVSHTEAFF.

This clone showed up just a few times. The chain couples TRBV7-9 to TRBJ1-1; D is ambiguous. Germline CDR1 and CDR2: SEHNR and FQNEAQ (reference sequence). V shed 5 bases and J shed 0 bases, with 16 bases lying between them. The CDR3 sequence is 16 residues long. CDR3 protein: CASSQQKHVLNTEAFF. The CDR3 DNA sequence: TGTGCCAGCAGCCAACAAAAACACGTATTGAACACTGAAGCTTTCTTT.

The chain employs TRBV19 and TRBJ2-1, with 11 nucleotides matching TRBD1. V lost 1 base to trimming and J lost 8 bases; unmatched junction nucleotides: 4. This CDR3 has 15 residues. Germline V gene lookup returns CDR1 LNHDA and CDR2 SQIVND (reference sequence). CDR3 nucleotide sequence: TGTGCCAGTAGTATAGTGGACAGGGGGCTGCATGAGCAGTTCTTC. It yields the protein CASSIVDRGLHEQFF.

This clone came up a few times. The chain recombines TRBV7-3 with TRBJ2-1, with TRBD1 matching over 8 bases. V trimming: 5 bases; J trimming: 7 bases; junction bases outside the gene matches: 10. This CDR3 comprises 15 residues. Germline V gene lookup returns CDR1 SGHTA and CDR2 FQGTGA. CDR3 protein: CASSLLGQGVNEQFF. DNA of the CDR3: TGTGCCAGCAGCCTTCTCGGACAGGGAGTAAATGAGCAGTTCTTC.

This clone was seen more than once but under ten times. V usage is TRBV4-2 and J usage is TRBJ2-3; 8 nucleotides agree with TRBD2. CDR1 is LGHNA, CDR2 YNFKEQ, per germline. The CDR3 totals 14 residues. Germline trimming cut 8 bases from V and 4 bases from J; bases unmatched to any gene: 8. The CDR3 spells CASAPGGPSDTQYF. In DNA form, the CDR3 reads TGTGCCAGCGCCCCGGGAGGGCCCTCAGATACGCAGTATTTT.

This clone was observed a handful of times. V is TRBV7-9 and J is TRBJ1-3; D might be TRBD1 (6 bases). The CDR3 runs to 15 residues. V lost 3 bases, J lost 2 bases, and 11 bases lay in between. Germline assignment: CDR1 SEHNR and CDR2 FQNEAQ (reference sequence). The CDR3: CASSFNREAGNTIYF. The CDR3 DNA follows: TGTGCCAGCAGCTTTAACAGGGAAGCTGGAAACACCATATATTTT.

CDR3 bases: TGTGCCAGCAGTGAAGCACCGGGACAGGGGGACTACGAGCAGTACTTC. Translating it yields CASSEAPGQGDYEQYF. The gene calls are TRBV25-1 and TRBJ2-7; 11 bases are shared with TRBD1. This CDR3 comprises 16 residues. The germline CDR1 and CDR2 sequences are MGHDK and SYGVNS. Trimming cost V 2 bases and J 3 bases; bases outside gene matches: 6.

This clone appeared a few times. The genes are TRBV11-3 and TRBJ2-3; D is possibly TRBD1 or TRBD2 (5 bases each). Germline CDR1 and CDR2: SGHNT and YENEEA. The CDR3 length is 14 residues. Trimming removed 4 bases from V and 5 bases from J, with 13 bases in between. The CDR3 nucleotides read TGTGCCAGCAGCTATTGGCGTGGGGGAGATACGCAGTATTTT. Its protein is CASSYWRGGDTQYF.

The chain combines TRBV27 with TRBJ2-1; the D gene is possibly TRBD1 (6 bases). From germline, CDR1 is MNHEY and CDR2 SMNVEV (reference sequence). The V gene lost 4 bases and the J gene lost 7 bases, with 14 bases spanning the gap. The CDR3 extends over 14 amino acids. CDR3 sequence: CASSSKDRQNEQFF. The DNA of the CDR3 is TGTGCCAGCAGTTCTAAGGACAGACAAAATGAGCAGTTCTTC.

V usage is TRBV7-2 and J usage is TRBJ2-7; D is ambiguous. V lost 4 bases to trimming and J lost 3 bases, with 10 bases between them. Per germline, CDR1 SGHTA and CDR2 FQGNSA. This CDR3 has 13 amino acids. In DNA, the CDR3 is TGTGCCAGCAGCTCCGACCGATACTACGAGCAGTACTTC. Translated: CASSSDRYYEQYF.

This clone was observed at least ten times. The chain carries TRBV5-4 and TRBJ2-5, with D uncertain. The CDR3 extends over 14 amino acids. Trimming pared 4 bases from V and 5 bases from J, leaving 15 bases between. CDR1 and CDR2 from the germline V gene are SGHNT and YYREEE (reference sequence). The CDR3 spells CASSRLEMPETQYF. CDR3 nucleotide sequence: TGTGCCAGCAGCCGTCTTGAGATGCCCGAGACCCAGTACTTC.

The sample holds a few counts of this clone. The CDR3 DNA is TGTGCCAGTGGGGGCGAGGAGACCCAGTACTTC. Translation: CASGGEETQYF. The V and J genes are TRBV6-5 and TRBJ2-5; perhaps TRBD1 as D (6 bases). Germline CDR1 reads MNHEY; CDR2 reads SVGAGI. The ends were cut back, 9 bases at V and 5 bases at J, with 10 bases in the middle. The CDR3 extends over 11 amino acids.

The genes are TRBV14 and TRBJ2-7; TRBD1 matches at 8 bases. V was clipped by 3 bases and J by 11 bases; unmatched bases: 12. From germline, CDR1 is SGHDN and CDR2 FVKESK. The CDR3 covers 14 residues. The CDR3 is CASSQSGGETVEYF. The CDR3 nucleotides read TGTGCCAGCAGCCAGTCAGGGGGCGAAACAGTAGAGTACTTC.

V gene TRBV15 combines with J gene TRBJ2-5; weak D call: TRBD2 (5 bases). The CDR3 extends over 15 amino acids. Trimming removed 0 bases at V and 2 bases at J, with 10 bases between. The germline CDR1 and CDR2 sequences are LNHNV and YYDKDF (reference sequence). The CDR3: CATSREPGGQETQYF. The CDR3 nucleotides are TGTGCCACCAGCAGAGAACCCGGAGGACAAGAGACCCAGTACTTC.

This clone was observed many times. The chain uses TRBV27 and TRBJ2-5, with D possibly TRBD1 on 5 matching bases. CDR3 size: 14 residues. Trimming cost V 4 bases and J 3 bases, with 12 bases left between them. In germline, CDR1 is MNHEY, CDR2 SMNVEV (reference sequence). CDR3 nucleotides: TGTGCCAGCAGTTCCCAGGGATGGGAAGAGACCCAGTACTTC. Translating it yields CASSSQGWEETQYF.

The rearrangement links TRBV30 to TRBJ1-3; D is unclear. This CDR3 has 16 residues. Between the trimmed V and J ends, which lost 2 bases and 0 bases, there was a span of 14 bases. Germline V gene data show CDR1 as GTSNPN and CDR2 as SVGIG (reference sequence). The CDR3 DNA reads TGTGCCTGGAGTCCTTGGACTGCTTCCTCTGGAAACACCATATATTTT. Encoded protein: CAWSPWTASSGNTIYF.

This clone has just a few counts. CDR3 sequence: CASSLDDRGYEQYF. As DNA, the CDR3 is TGTGCCAGCAGCTTGGATGACAGGGGTTACGAGCAGTACTTC. This chain links TRBV5-8 with TRBJ2-7; 8 bases fit TRBD1. This CDR3 is built from 14 residues. V was clipped by 0 bases and J by 4 bases; unmatched bases: 3. Germline CDR1 is SGHTS and CDR2 is YDEGEE. Full variable domain (missing parts from reference TRBV5-8 and TRBJ2-7): EAGVTQSPTHLIKTRGQQATLRCSPISGHTSVYWYQQALGLGLQFLLWYDEGEERNRGNFPPRFSGRQFPNYSSELNVNALELEDSALYLCASSLDDRGYEQYFGPGTRLTVT.

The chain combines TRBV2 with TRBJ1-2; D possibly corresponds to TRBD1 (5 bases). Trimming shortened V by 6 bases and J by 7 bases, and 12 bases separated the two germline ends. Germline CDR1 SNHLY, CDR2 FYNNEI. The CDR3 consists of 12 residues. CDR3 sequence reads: CASSPQASGYTF. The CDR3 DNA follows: TGTGCCAGCAGCCCACAGGCTAGTGGCTACACCTTC. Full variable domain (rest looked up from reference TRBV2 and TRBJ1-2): EPEVTQTPSHQVTQMGQEVILRCVPISNHLYFYWYRQILGQKVEFLVSFYNNEISEKSEIFDDQFSVERPDGSNFTLKIRSTKLEDSAMYFCASSPQASGYTFGSGTRLTVV.

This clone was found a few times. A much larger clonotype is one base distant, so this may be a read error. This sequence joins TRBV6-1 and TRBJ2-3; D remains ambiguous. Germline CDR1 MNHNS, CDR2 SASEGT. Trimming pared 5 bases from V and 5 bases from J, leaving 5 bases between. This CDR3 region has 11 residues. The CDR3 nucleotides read TGTGCCAGCAGTTTTTTAGATACGCAGTATTTT. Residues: CASSFLDTQYF.

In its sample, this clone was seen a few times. For the CDR3, the DNA is TGTGCCAGCAGCCCGGGACCGGCGGGTGAGCAGTACTTC. This gives the protein CASSPGPAGEQYF. The rearrangement uses TRBV5-4 and TRBJ2-7, with D perhaps given as TRBD1 or TRBD2 (5 bases each). V was clipped by 4 bases and J by 7 bases, with 15 bases between them. Germline lookup yields CDR1 SGHNT and CDR2 YYREEE (reference sequence). The CDR3 totals 13 residues.

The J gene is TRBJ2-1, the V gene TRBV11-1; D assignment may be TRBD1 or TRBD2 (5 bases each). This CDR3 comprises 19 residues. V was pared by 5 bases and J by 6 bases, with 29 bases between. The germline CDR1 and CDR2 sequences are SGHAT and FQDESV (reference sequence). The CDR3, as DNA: TGTGCCAGCAGCCCGGGATTAATGGGAATAGGGACCCCAGCCAATGAGCAGTTCTTC. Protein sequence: CASSPGLMGIGTPANEQFF.

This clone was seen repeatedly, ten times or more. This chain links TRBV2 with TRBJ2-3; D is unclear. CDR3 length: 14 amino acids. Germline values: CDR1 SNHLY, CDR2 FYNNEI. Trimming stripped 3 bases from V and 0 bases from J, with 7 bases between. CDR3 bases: TGTGCCAGCAGTGATCTGTCTAGCACAGATACGCAGTATTTT. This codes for CASSDLSSTDTQYF.

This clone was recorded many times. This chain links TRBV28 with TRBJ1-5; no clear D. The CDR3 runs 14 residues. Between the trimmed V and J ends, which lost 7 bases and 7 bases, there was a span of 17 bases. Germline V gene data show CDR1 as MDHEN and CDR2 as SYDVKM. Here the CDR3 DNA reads TGTGCCAGCACCAAACGGACTGGATCCCAGCCCCAGCATTTT. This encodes CASTKRTGSQPQHF.

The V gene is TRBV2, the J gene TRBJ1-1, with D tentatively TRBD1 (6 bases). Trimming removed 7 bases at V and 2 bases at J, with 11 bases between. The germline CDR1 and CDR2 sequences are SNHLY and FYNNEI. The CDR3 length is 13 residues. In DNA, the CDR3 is TGTGCCAGCAAGAAGGACAGCAACACTGAAGCTTTCTTT. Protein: CASKKDSNTEAFF.